These 7 T cell receptor beta chains came from one sample sequenced in a study of tumor-infiltrating lymphocytes in localized non-small cell lung cancer. Produced via immunoSEQ multiplex PCR; TCRdb's table is partial and in-frame only. The data hold about 24,000 clones, with around 62% observed a single time. Material for sequencing was lung tumor tissue. These receptors came from a human donor with non-small cell lung cancer.

The chain employs TRBV5-1 and TRBJ1-1; D is uncertain. The CDR3 spans 14 residues. CDR1 is SGHRS and CDR2 is YFSETQ in the germline V gene. Between the trimmed V and J ends, which lost 0 bases and 4 bases, there was a span of 10 bases. CDR3 DNA: TGCGCCAGCAGCTTGGACACGGGAAGCACTGAAGCTTTCTTT. Encoded protein: CASSLDTGSTEAFF.

Relative to its sample, this clone is medium-sized. The chain employs TRBV6-1 and TRBJ2-7, with D possibly being TRBD2 (5 bases). Trimming took off 8 bases at V and 0 bases at J, with 11 bases between the two ends. The germline V gene has CDR1 MNHNS and CDR2 SASEGT. The CDR3 consists of 13 residues. The CDR3 region has the DNA TGTGCCAGCCGGACTGGCAGCTCCTACGAGCAGTACTTC. Amino acid sequence: CASRTGSSYEQYF.

This clone was observed a handful of times. This rearrangement joins TRBV19 to TRBJ1-3; 7 bases are shared with TRBD1. Germline CDR1 reads LNHDA; CDR2 reads SQIVND (reference sequence). This CDR3 spans 16 amino acids. V gave up 6 bases and J gave up 4 bases; unmatched junction bases: 12. The CDR3 loop reads CASSPAGGPSGNTIYF. CDR3 nucleotide sequence: TGTGCCAGTAGCCCCGCAGGGGGTCCGTCCGGAAACACCATATATTTT.

The rearrangement links TRBV5-1 to TRBJ2-3; TRBD1 aligns across 10 bases. The CDR3 spans 14 residues. V shed 7 bases, J shed 6 bases, and the junction held 8 bases outside the gene matches. CDR1 is SGHRS, CDR2 YFSETQ, per germline. The CDR3 sequence is CASWGTGDLDTQYF. DNA of the CDR3: TGCGCCAGCTGGGGGACAGGGGATTTGGATACGCAGTATTTT.

The CDR3 is CASSYRGQYEQYF. The CDR3 nucleotides read TGTGCCAGCAGTTACAGGGGGCAGTACGAGCAGTACTTC. The chain recombines TRBV6-5 with TRBJ2-7, with 7 nucleotides matching TRBD1. Germline trimming cut 2 bases from V and 4 bases from J; bases unmatched to any gene: 2. The germline V gene has CDR1 MNHEY and CDR2 SVGAGI. This CDR3 comprises 13 residues.

The V gene is TRBV19, the J gene TRBJ1-3; 8 bases map to TRBD1. The CDR3 contains 16 residues. Germline CDR1 and CDR2: LNHDA and SQIVND (reference sequence). Losses at the gene ends were 5 bases for V and 0 bases for J; bases not matched to a gene: 6. The CDR3, as DNA: TGTGCCAGTAGTTCACAGGGGGGAAGCTCTGGAAACACCATATATTTT. It encodes CASSSQGGSSGNTIYF.

V and J are TRBV18 and TRBJ2-7; D is ambiguous. The CDR3 is 12 residues long. V was shortened by 6 bases and J by 6 bases, with 12 bases between the two germline ends. Germline CDR1 is KGHSH and CDR2 is LQKENI. Written as DNA, the CDR3 is TGTGCCAGCTCGCCTTTTACTGGCGAGCAGTACTTC. Its protein product is CASSPFTGEQYF. The variable domain in full, completed from reference TRBV18 and TRBJ2-7, reads NAGVMQNPRHLVRRRGQEARLRCSPMKGHSHVYWYRQLPEEGLKFMVYLQKENIIDESGMPKERFSAEFPKEGPSILRIQQVVRGDSAAYFCASSPFTGEQYFGPGTRLTVT.